These T cell receptor beta chains were read from a single sample in a study of shared clonotypes between healthy human individuals. Sequenced by immunoSEQ multiplex PCR; TCRdb stores in-frame clones only, minus some. The repertoire consists of fewer than 850,000 clones, with less than 80% occurring once and the leading ten covering 1.8%. What was sequenced was memory CD4+ T cells sorted from blood. The source of these receptors is a woman in her twenties or thirties in good health. Both conserved end residues are part of each CDR3. D genes are given only for firm matches. Size values are once, few and many counts, or a class for expanded clones, and some rows have none.

.,TRBD1,TRBJ1-1,TRBV11-2,CASSRGQGRVRNTEAFF,TGTGCCAGCAGCCGTGGACAGGGAAGGGTTAGGAACACTGAAGCTTTCTTT
.,TRBD2,TRBJ2-2,TRBV11-3,CASSSGLAGGRTGELFF,TGTGCCAGCAGCTCGGGACTAGCGGGAGGGAGAACCGGGGAGCTGTTTTTT
few,TRBD1,TRBJ1-5,TRBV2,CASRRQGTNQPQHF,TGTGCCAGCAGGCGACAGGGGACCAACCAGCCCCAGCATTTT
.,.,TRBJ1-1,TRBV4-1,CASSQVPYGTEAFF,TGCGCCAGCAGCCAAGTCCCGTACGGGACTGAAGCTTTCTTT
.,.,TRBJ1-2,TRBV16,CASSPRSAGFGYTF,TGTGCCAGCAGCCCTAGGAGCGCTGGGTTTGGCTACACCTTC
.,.,TRBJ1-3,TRBV5-1,CASSLGRGLVNTIYF,TGCGCCAGCAGCTTGGGCCGGGGGCTAGTAAACACCATATATTTT
.,.,TRBJ2-5,TRBV5-1,CASSEGETQYF,TGCGCCAGCAGCGAGGGGGAGACCCAGTACTTC
.,.,TRBJ1-2,TRBV5-1,CASSLQGGSTTNYGYTF,TGCGCCAGCAGCCTCCAGGGCGGTTCCACTACTAACTATGGCTACACCTTC
.,.,TRBJ1-1,TRBV11-1,CASSPTLTGRTEAFF,TGTGCCAGCAGCCCAACTCTGACAGGTCGGACTGAAGCTTTCTTT
few,TRBD1,TRBJ1-3,TRBV2,CASSAQTGPGNTIYF,TGTGCCAGCAGTGCTCAGACAGGGCCGGGAAACACCATATATTTT
once,TRBD1,TRBJ1-2,TRBV7-2,CASSPRTGNGYTF,TGTGCCAGCAGCCCTCGGACAGGGAATGGCTACACCTTC
.,TRBD2,TRBJ2-5,TRBV5-1,CASSLVVSSGNQETQYF,TGCGCCAGCAGCTTGGTGGTCTCTAGCGGGAACCAAGAGACCCAGTACTTC
.,TRBD2,TRBJ2-2,TRBV11-1,CATGLSNTGELFF,TGTGCCACGGGACTATCGAACACCGGGGAGCTGTTTTTT
many,.,TRBJ1-2,TRBV7-9,CASSLNPYGYTF,TGTGCCAGCAGCTTAAATCCCTATGGCTACACCTTC
few,TRBD1,TRBJ1-1,TRBV11-3,CASSLTSGTVFSAFF,TGTGCCAGCAGTTTAACTTCCGGGACAGTTTTTTCAGCTTTCTTT
few,TRBD2,TRBJ2-1,TRBV11-1,CASSALTSRKQFF,TGTGCCAGCAGCGCCCTGACTAGCCGCAAGCAGTTCTTC
.,TRBD1,TRBJ1-2,TRBV25-1,CASSDRGYDGYTF,TGTGCCAGCAGCGACAGGGGATACGATGGCTACACCTTC
.,.,TRBJ2-2,TRBV28,CASRTTGGDTGELFF,TGTGCCAGCAGAACCACAGGGGGGGACACCGGGGAGCTGTTTTTT
.,TRBD1,TRBJ1-2,TRBV28,CASSGRQGFGYGYTF,TGTGCCAGCAGCGGGCGACAGGGTTTTGGCTATGGCTACACCTTC
.,.,TRBJ1-2,TRBV7-9,CASSSLTANYGYTF,TGTGCCAGCAGCTCGCTGACAGCTAACTATGGCTACACCTTC
.,.,TRBJ1-4,TRBV5-4,CASSVGTGLEKLFF,TGTGCCAGCAGCGTCGGGACCGGACTTGAAAAACTGTTTTTT
.,TRBD2,TRBJ2-7,TRBV19,CASQKSGLAGTYEQYF,TGTGCCAGTCAAAAATCGGGACTAGCGGGCACCTACGAGCAGTACTTC
.,.,TRBJ2-3,TRBV5-1,CASSPPSQGGTDTQYF,TGCGCCAGCAGCCCTCCTTCACAGGGAGGGACAGATACGCAGTATTTT
.,.,TRBJ1-1,TRBV19,CASSISRQNTEAFF,TGTGCCAGTAGTATATCCAGACAGAACACTGAAGCTTTCTTT
.,.,TRBJ2-3,TRBV7-9,CASRPLGGGSRTDTQYF,TGTGCCAGCAGACCTCTAGGGGGAGGGTCCCGCACAGATACGCAGTATTTT
.,TRBD1,TRBJ2-7,TRBV6-1,CASSGNRGLREQYF,TGTGCCAGCAGTGGAAACAGGGGGCTTCGGGAGCAGTACTTC
once,TRBD2,TRBJ2-1,TRBV12-5,CASGLAPTSGSGNEQFF,TGTGCTAGTGGTTTGGCCCCGACTAGCGGGAGTGGCAATGAGCAGTTCTTC
many,TRBD2,TRBJ2-1,TRBV4-2,CASSQDPASGSDEQFF,TGTGCCAGCAGCCAAGACCCGGCTAGCGGGAGCGATGAGCAGTTCTTC
.,.,TRBJ2-7,TRBV2,CASSDVDSYEQYF,TGTGCCAGCAGTGATGTGGACAGTTACGAGCAGTACTTC
once,TRBD2,TRBJ2-1,TRBV11-3,CASSPQGTSGRTQFF,TGTGCCAGCAGCCCGCAGGGGACTAGCGGGAGGACGCAGTTCTTC
few,TRBD2,TRBJ2-7,TRBV13,CASSPSRLANEQYF,TGTGCCAGCAGCCCATCTCGACTAGCTAACGAGCAGTACTTC
.,.,TRBJ2-5,TRBV11-2,CASNTNGQQETQYF,TGTGCCAGCAACACAAACGGACAGCAAGAGACCCAGTACTTC
few,.,TRBJ2-3,TRBV5-1,CASIVGSGSDTQYF,TGCGCCAGCATCGTGGGCTCTGGGTCAGATACGCAGTATTTT
.,.,TRBJ2-7,TRBV13,CASSYRGAYEQYF,TGTGCCAGCAGCTATAGAGGAGCCTACGAGCAGTACTTC
.,.,TRBJ1-2,TRBV7-2,CASSLGMVNYGYTF,TGTGCCAGCAGCTTAGGGATGGTGAACTATGGCTACACCTTC
once,.,TRBJ1-5,TRBV18,CASSPPVGGGSNQPQHF,TGTGCCAGCTCACCACCAGTAGGAGGGGGAAGCAATCAGCCCCAGCATTTT
.,.,TRBJ2-1,TRBV7-8,CASTLTVGDYNEQFF,TGTGCCAGCACCCTAACGGTGGGAGACTACAATGAGCAGTTCTTC
.,TRBD2,TRBJ2-7,TRBV7-2,CASSPLTSGRRAYEQYF,TGTGCCAGCAGCCCATTGACTAGCGGGAGGCGAGCCTACGAGCAGTACTTC
.,TRBD2,TRBJ2-7,TRBV28,CASSSPASGYEQYF,TGTGCCAGCAGTTCCCCGGCTAGCGGCTACGAGCAGTACTTC
.,.,TRBJ2-7,TRBV7-2,CASRMGAGSYEQYF,TGTGCCAGCAGGATGGGGGCGGGAAGTTACGAGCAGTACTTC
.,TRBD1,TRBJ2-1,TRBV12-5,CASGSSGQGVDEQFF,TGTGCTAGTGGTTCCTCGGGACAGGGAGTTGATGAGCAGTTCTTC
.,.,TRBJ2-1,TRBV19,CASSTSGNPYNEQFF,TGTGCCAGTAGTACATCCGGGAACCCCTACAATGAGCAGTTCTTC
few,.,TRBJ1-4,TRBV5-4,CASSLQTTNEKLFF,TGTGCCAGCAGCTTGCAGACAACTAATGAAAAACTGTTTTTT
.,.,TRBJ2-1,TRBV9,CASSVGGSNEQFF,TGTGCCAGCAGCGTAGGGGGGAGCAATGAGCAGTTCTTC
.,.,TRBJ1-2,TRBV4-2,CASSQDLAGWDYGYTF,TGTGCCAGCAGCCAAGATTTGGCAGGGTGGGACTATGGCTACACCTTC
.,TRBD1,TRBJ2-7,TRBV25-1,CASTRKQGYEQYF,TGTGCCAGCACCCGAAAACAGGGGTACGAGCAGTACTTC
.,.,TRBJ2-3,TRBV29-1,CSAEGRRNTDTQYF,TGCAGCGCCGAGGGACGGCGAAACACAGATACGCAGTATTTT
.,.,TRBJ1-1,TRBV7-8,CASSVREGTEAFF,TGTGCCAGCAGCGTCAGGGAAGGCACTGAAGCTTTCTTT
.,.,TRBJ1-2,TRBV5-4,CASSSRGYRYYGYTF,TGTGCCAGCAGCTCGCGGGGCTATCGATACTATGGCTACACCTTC
few,TRBD2,TRBJ2-1,TRBV18,CASSASGNSYNEQFF,TGTGCCAGCTCAGCCAGCGGGAACTCCTACAATGAGCAGTTCTTC
few,TRBD1,TRBJ1-2,TRBV30,CAWSDIGTGINYGYTF,TGTGCCTGGAGTGATATTGGGACAGGGATTAACTATGGCTACACCTTC
.,.,TRBJ2-7,TRBV30,CAWSRGGEIYEQYF,TGTGCCTGGAGCAGGGGAGGTGAAATCTACGAGCAGTACTTC